The rows below give T cell receptor beta chains drawn from one sample of a study of T cell clusters in autoimmune cytopenias. Following a re-call of the multiplex PCR reads, TCRdb has one entry per CDR3 protein and lacks DNA. This repertoire comprises about 3,900 distinct CDR3 sequences; its ten largest clones make up 13% to 15%. Sequenced material: peripheral blood. The receptors stem from a human donor with an autoimmune cytopenia or autoimmune hepatitis (not recorded which). Each CDR3 is given with its conserved first and last residue. Clone size is shown for a subset of rows, as once, few, many or a class of expanded clone.

CASSPLAGTPSGANVLTF	TRBJ2-6	TRBV12-3/TRBV12-4	-
CASSLRTGGIGNTIYF	TRBJ1-3	TRBV7-4	-
CASSRQGVEGTDTQYF	TRBJ2-3	TRBV19	medium-sized
CASSFSQGGAGELFF	TRBJ2-2	TRBV27	medium-sized
CASSGRGLNTEAFF	TRBJ1-1	TRBV7-6	-
CASSSAGQALYGYTF	TRBJ1-2	TRBV5-5	medium-sized
CASSLAGGWETQYF	TRBJ2-5	TRBV6-1	medium-sized
CASSFEVPGGVYNEQFF	TRBJ2-1	TRBV5-6	-
CASMPRVSYEQYF	TRBJ2-7	TRBV27	-
CSVEGRPTEAFF	TRBJ1-1	TRBV29-1	medium-sized
CASRRAGKVGYGYTF	TRBJ1-2	TRBV12-3/TRBV12-4	-
CSASQTDSYNSPLHF	TRBJ1-6	TRBV20-1	-
CASSYSGAEKEQYF	TRBJ2-7	TRBV6-5	-
CASTTQLGQPQHF	TRBJ1-5	TRBV19	medium-sized
CAWSGADEQFF	TRBJ2-1	TRBV30	medium-sized
CASIEGLMNTEAFF	TRBJ1-1	TRBV6-2/TRBV6-3	-
CATGSRWVDTQYF	TRBJ2-3	TRBV24-1	medium-sized
CASSPQGTIKNIQYF	TRBJ2-4	TRBV27	-
CASSSGTGVGSPLHF	TRBJ1-6	TRBV6-2/TRBV6-3	-
CASSIGTSGYEQYF	TRBJ2-7	TRBV19	medium-sized
CASSYRQGAVAGELFF	TRBJ2-2	TRBV6-2/TRBV6-3	-
CAWSLGNTIYF	TRBJ1-3	TRBV30	medium-sized
CSARSDRGNQPQHF	TRBJ1-5	TRBV20-1	-
CASSTSGRATGNQPQHF	TRBJ1-5	TRBV19	-
CASSPAGGDTEAFF	TRBJ1-1	TRBV18	-
CASADSSDYEQYF	TRBJ2-7	TRBV4-2	-
CASSNPGPPTRTGELFF	TRBJ2-2	TRBV6-5	medium-sized
CASSFDEKLFF	TRBJ1-4	TRBV5-5	-
CASSLRPGENTEAFF	TRBJ1-1	TRBV5-5	-
CATSRDLSGTDTQYF	TRBJ2-3	TRBV15	medium-sized
CASSLTGVGSPLHF	TRBJ1-6	TRBV18	medium-sized
CASSPGGGGNTIYF	TRBJ1-3	TRBV12-3/TRBV12-4	-